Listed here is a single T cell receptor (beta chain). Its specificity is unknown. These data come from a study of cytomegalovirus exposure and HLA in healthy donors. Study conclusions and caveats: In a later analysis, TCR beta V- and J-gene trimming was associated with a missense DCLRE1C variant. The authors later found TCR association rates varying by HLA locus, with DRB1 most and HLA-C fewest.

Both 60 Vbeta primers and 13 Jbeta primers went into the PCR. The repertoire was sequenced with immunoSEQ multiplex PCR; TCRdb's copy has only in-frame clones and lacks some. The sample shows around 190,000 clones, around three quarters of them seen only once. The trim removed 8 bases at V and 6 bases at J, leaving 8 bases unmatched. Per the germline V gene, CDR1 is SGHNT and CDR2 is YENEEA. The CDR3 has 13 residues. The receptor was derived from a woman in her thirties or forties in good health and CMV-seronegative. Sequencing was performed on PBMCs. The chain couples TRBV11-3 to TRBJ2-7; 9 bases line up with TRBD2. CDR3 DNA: TGTGCCAGCTCAGCGGGGGGTAATGGCGAGCAGTACTTC. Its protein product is CASSAGGNGEQYF.